Each of the 16 T cell receptor beta chains below was sequenced from the same sample in a study of T cell repertoires in cytomegalovirus infection. Via MiXCR, TCRdb re-called the reads, giving one row per CDR3 protein. The table includes nearly 700,000 distinct CDR3 sequences, roughly 36% detected once. Which antigens these TCRs recognize remains unknown. This material consisted of cultured PBMCs, taken from culture after CMV antigen stimulation. The source of these receptors is a human donor in good health (CMV status not recorded). Some clones in this sample may be carry-over from other donors' samples.

Only a few counts were recorded for this clonotype. The rearrangement uses TRBV12-3 or TRBV12-4 and TRBJ2-3; possibly TRBD2 for D (6 bases). The CDR3 extends over 21 amino acids. Trimming removed 5 bases at V and 2 bases at J, with 32 bases between. This CDR3 reads CASSPPPGANTPGWHTDTQYF. Written as DNA, the CDR3 is TGTGCCAGCAGTCCCCCCCCGGGAGCAAACACCCCGGGGTGGCACACAGATACGCAGTATTTT.

The chain has TRBV7-2 and TRBJ2-1, with no clear D. The germline V and J ends were trimmed by 4 bases and 2 bases, with 15 bases remaining between them. This CDR3 comprises 16 residues. Germline-derived CDR1 and CDR2 are SGHTA and FQGNSA. This CDR3 reads CASSWRGGEAYNEQFF. In DNA form, the CDR3 reads TGTGCCAGCAGCTGGCGAGGTGGTGAGGCCTACAATGAGCAGTTCTTC.

The chain carries TRBV6-1 and TRBJ2-5; D may be TRBD2 (5 bases). The V and J ends lost 5 bases and 7 bases respectively, with 14 bases between them. Germline V lookup: CDR1 MNHNS, CDR2 SASEGT. The length of the CDR3 is 13 residues. The CDR3 coding sequence is TGTGCCAGCAGTCCCTTTAGAGGGAGGACCCAGTACTTC. Translating it yields CASSPFRGRTQYF.

The CDR3 loop reads CASSLVSSGRGGEQYF. CDR3 bases: TGTGCCAGCAGCTTAGTCTCCAGCGGGAGGGGGGGCGAGCAGTACTTC. The chain joins TRBV7-6 to TRBJ2-7; the match to TRBD2 covers 10 bases. Germline trimming cut 1 base from V and 6 bases from J; bases unmatched to any gene: 9. The CDR3 consists of 16 residues. From germline, CDR1 is SGHVS and CDR2 FNYEAQ.

This clonotype was counted a few times. J is TRBJ2-7 and V is TRBV18; no clear D. Per the germline V gene, CDR1 is KGHSH and CDR2 is LQKENI. The length of the CDR3 is 15 residues. Trimming stripped 5 bases from V and 0 bases from J, with 14 bases between. CDR3 amino acids: CASSERTTSSYEQYF. Written as DNA, the CDR3 is TGTGCCAGCTCAGAACGAACTACAAGCTCCTACGAGCAGTACTTC.

The genes are TRBV20-1 and TRBJ2-7, with TRBD1 as a possible D gene (6 bases). Germline V lookup: CDR1 DFQATT, CDR2 SNEGSKA (reference sequence). The ends were cut back, 3 bases at V and 6 bases at J, with 15 bases in the middle. There are 13 residues in the CDR3. The CDR3 bases are TGCAGTGCTAGTACAGGGACGGTTGCCGAGCAGTACTTC. It yields the protein CSASTGTVAEQYF.

This clonotype was seen a single time. This rearrangement joins TRBV4-1 to TRBJ2-3; D may correspond to TRBD1 or TRBD2 (6 bases each). The CDR3 has 15 residues. Germline CDR1 and CDR2: MGHRA and YSYEKL. V was trimmed by 1 base and J by 2 bases, leaving 10 bases between them. The CDR3 nucleotides are TGCGCCAGCAGCCAAGCGGGGGCAGACACAGATACGCAGTATTTT. Its translation is CASSQAGADTDTQYF.

V and J are TRBV15 and TRBJ2-7, with TRBD2 as a possible D gene (5 bases). Trimming shortened V by 1 base and J by 6 bases, and 19 bases separated the two germline ends. The CDR3 loop spans 16 amino acids. Germline CDR1 and CDR2: LNHNV and YYDKDF (reference sequence). This CDR3 is CATSRGGWERPLEQYF. The CDR3 region has the DNA TGTGCCACCAGCAGAGGAGGATGGGAGCGACCGCTCGAGCAGTACTTC.

As DNA, the CDR3 is TGTGCCAGCAGAACACCAGGACCGAGCTACGAGCAGTACTTC. It specifies CASRTPGPSYEQYF. The V and J genes are TRBV28 and TRBJ2-7; D gene ambiguous. The V end was cut by 6 bases, the J end by 3 bases, with 15 bases between. This CDR3 has 14 residues. CDR1 MDHEN and CDR2 SYDVKM come from the germline V gene. The variable domain in full, completed from reference TRBV28 and TRBJ2-7, reads DVKVTQSSRYLVKRTGEKVFLECVQDMDHENMFWYRQDPGLGLRLIYFSYDVKMKEKGDIPEGYSVSREKKERFSLILESASTNQTSMYLCASRTPGPSYEQYFGPGTRLTVT.

This clonotype was seen only a few times. This chain links TRBV27 with TRBJ1-6, with unresolved D. Deletions cut 3 bases from V and 9 bases from J, with 9 bases between. CDR3 length equals 13 residues. Germline assignment: CDR1 MNHEY and CDR2 SMNVEV (reference sequence). CDR3 sequence reads: CASSFTVFSPLHF. Here the CDR3 DNA reads TGTGCCAGCAGTTTTACAGTGTTTTCACCCCTCCACTTT.

This clonotype turned up a few times. This rearrangement joins TRBV6-2 or TRBV6-3 to TRBJ2-5, with D perhaps TRBD2 (6 bases). Germline CDR1 is MNHEY and CDR2 is SVGEGT. This CDR3 is built from 17 residues. V gave up 6 bases and J gave up 5 bases, with 25 bases separating them. The CDR3 region has the DNA TGTGCCAGCAGCTCACCGTTTGTTGGGAGGTCGAGGGAGACCCAGTACTTC. Translation gives CASSSPFVGRSRETQYF.

Many counts were recorded for this clonotype. The rearrangement uses TRBV25-1 and TRBJ1-5; D not resolved. CDR1 is MGHDK and CDR2 is SYGVNS in the germline V gene. This CDR3 is built from 16 residues. The V and J ends lost 4 bases and 0 bases respectively, with 13 bases between them. CDR3 in amino acids: CASSARDGNSNQPQHF. CDR3 nucleotides: TGTGCCAGCAGTGCACGGGATGGGAATAGCAATCAGCCCCAGCATTTT.

This clonotype was counted many times. The gene calls are TRBV7-2 and TRBJ2-1; 9 bases match TRBD2. CDR3 length: 15 residues. Germline assignment: CDR1 SGHTA and CDR2 FQGNSA. The V and J ends lost 3 bases and 9 bases, in that order; junction bases with no gene match: 9. CDR3 bases: TGTGCCAGCAGCTTGGTACTAGCGGGTTCCGGTGAGCAGTTCTTC. Its translation: CASSLVLAGSGEQFF.

This chain joins TRBV20-1 and TRBJ2-5, with 7 bases identical to TRBD1. The germline V gene has CDR1 DFQATT and CDR2 SNEGSKA (reference sequence). This CDR3 region has 17 residues. V gave up 3 bases and J gave up 5 bases; unmatched junction bases: 18. CDR3 residues: CSASPSLGRGMEETQYF. Here the CDR3 DNA reads TGCAGTGCTAGTCCTTCGCTGGGCAGGGGGATGGAGGAGACCCAGTACTTC.

This clonotype showed up just a few times. This sequence joins TRBV7-2 and TRBJ1-2, with unresolved D. CDR3 length equals 13 residues. Germline V gene sequence: CDR1 SGHTA, CDR2 FQGNSA. V was pared by 2 bases and J by 8 bases, with 12 bases between. The CDR3: CASSLFRAAGYTF. The CDR3 region has the DNA TGTGCCAGCAGCTTATTTAGAGCGGCCGGCTACACCTTC.

This chain links TRBV20-1 with TRBJ2-5; 8 bases map to TRBD2. Per the germline V gene, CDR1 is DFQATT and CDR2 is SNEGSKA (reference sequence). The CDR3 loop spans 18 amino acids. Unmatched junction bases numbered 16, after V lost 3 bases and J lost 1 base. CDR3 DNA: TGCAGTGCTAGTCCAGCGGGAGTTTCCCTTAGAGGCCAAGAGACCCAGTACTTC. Translated, it gives CSASPAGVSLRGQETQYF.